This T cell receptor (beta chain) was documented in a study of T cell repertoires in cytomegalovirus infection. The wider study: Recently identified HLA-C-restricted and well-studied HLA-B-restricted CMV epitopes were used. CMV infection and matching HLA type were both indicated by public TCR beta signatures.

Notes on the study in general: The study found HLA-C-restricted CMV-specific TCR beta clonotypes dominating the ex vivo response.

One entry per CDR3 protein results from TCRdb running MiXCR on the reads. Among about 470,000 distinct CDR3 sequences listed, about two fifths were seen once. CDR3 size: 13 residues. Trimming removed 0 bases from V and 9 bases from J, with 12 bases in between. Germline V CDR1 and CDR2: SGHDT, YYEEEE. The sample holds one count of this clonotype. Its antigen is unidentified. This material consisted of cultured PBMCs, taken from culture after CMV antigen stimulation. The genes are TRBV5-6 and TRBJ1-1; D call uncertain. This TCR was recovered from a human donor in good health (CMV status not recorded). Some clones in this sample may be carry-over from other donors' samples. The CDR3 is CASSLVGQPKAFF. DNA for the CDR3: TGTGCCAGCAGCTTGGTAGGGCAGCCTAAAGCTTTCTTT.